This T cell receptor (beta chain) was observed in a study of T cell responses to AZD1222 COVID-19 vaccine. Produced via immunoSEQ multiplex PCR; TCRdb's table is partial and in-frame only. The sample holds some 170,000 clones; around 94% are singletons and the top ten take over 4.5%. Germline CDR1 and CDR2: MDHEN and SYDVKM. Trimming took 6 bases from V and 7 from J; bases not matched to a gene: 14. The CDR3 runs to 15 residues. General study points: Once two AZD1222 doses were given, Spike-specific TCR breadth and depth went up. Scientists sampled the repertoires only once the peak T cell response had passed. Nearly half of spike-specific TCRs reportedly target variant regions that are unmutated in the B.1.351 and B.1.1.7 variants.

As concerns this clone: What it binds is unknown.

Pooled together were second doses at about 4 or about 12 weeks. V and J are TRBV28 and TRBJ2-5, with 7 bases fitting TRBD2. This clonotype was sampled from an adult who received the AZD1222 COVID-19 vaccine. Sequencing used peripheral blood, obtained 28 days after the second AZD1222 dose. CDR3 sequence: CASSPRGDHLRTQYF. The CDR3, as DNA: TGTGCCAGCAGCCCCCGGGGGGACCACCTTAGGACCCAGTACTTC.